This note documents a single TCR beta chain sequence. Its antigen is undetermined. Per germline, CDR1 MDHEN and CDR2 SYDVKM. V lost 7 bases and J lost 8, with 17 bases in between. The CDR3 has 13 amino acids. Method: immunoSEQ multiplex PCR; TCRdb's copy keeps in-frame clones and lacks some. The sample carries approximately 190,000 clones, roughly 73% recorded once. This entry comes from a study of cytotoxic CD8 clonotypes in ibrutinib-treated CLL. Findings and limits, study-wide: Few clonotypes were public, and these shrank or held steady under treatment.

This sequence was found in a human donor with chronic lymphocytic leukemia. Sequences were derived from PBMCs, sampled after 12 months of ibrutinib treatment. The chain joins TRBV28 to TRBJ2-5; TRBD2 is a possible D gene (6 bases). CDR3 DNA: TGTGCCAGCAAAACCGGCGGGACCGTTACCCAGTACTTC. This sequence encodes CASKTGGTVTQYF. Variable domain in full (rest from reference TRBV28 and TRBJ2-5): DVKVTQSSRYLVKRTGEKVFLECVQDMDHENMFWYRQDPGLGLRLIYFSYDVKMKEKGDIPEGYSVSREKKERFSLILESASTNQTSMYLCASKTGGTVTQYFGPGTRLLVL.